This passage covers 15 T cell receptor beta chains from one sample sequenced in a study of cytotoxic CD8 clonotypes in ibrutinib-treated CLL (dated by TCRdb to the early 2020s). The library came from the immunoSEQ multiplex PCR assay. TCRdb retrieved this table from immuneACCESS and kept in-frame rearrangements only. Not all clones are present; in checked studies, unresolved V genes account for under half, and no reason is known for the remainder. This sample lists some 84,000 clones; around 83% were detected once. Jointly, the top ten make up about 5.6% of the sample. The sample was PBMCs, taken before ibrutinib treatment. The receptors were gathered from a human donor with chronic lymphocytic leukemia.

CDR3 loop: CASSFGQGRGEQYF. The CDR3 DNA reads as TGCGCCAGCAGCTTCGGACAGGGTCGGGGCGAGCAGTACTTC. The chain employs TRBV5-1 and TRBJ2-7; 8 nucleotides agree with TRBD1. After removal of 2 bases from V and 6 bases from J, the junction contained 7 bases not matched to a gene. This CDR3 contains 14 residues. The germline CDR1 and CDR2 sequences are SGHRS and YFSETQ.

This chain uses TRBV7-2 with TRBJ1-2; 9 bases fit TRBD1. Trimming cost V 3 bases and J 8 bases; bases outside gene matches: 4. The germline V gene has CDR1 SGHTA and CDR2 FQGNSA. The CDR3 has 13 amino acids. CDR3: CASSFGQGSGYTF. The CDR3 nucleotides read TGTGCCAGCAGCTTCGGACAGGGGAGCGGCTACACCTTC.

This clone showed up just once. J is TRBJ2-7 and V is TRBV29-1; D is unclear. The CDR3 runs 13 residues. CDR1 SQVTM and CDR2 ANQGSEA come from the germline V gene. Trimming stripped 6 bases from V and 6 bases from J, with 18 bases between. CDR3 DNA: TGCAGCGTCGACACCCCCTTAGGTGGCGAGCAGTACTTC. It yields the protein CSVDTPLGGEQYF.

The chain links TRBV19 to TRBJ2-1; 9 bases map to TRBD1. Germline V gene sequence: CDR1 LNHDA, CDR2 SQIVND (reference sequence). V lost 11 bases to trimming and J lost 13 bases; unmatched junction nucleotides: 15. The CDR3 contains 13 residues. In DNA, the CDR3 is TGTGCCTCCCTGGACAGGGGCTATAGGAGACAGTTCTTC. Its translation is CASLDRGYRRQFF.

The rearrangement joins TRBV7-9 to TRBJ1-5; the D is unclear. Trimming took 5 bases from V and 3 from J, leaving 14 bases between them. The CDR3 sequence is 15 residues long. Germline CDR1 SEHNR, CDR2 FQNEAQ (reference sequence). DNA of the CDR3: TGTGCCAGCAGCCCCCAGGACGGCGACAATCAGCCCCAGCATTTT. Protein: CASSPQDGDNQPQHF.

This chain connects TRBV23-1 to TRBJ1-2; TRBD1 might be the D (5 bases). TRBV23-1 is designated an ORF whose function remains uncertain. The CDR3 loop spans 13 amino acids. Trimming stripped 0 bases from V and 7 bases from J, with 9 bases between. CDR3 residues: CASSQSEGSGYTF. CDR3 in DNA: TGCGCCAGCAGTCAATCGGAGGGGAGTGGCTACACCTTC.

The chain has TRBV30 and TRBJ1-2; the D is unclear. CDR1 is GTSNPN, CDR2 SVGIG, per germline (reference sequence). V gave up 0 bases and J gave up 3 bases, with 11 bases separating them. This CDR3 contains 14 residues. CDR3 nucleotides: TGTGCCTGGAGTGTTGGGAGGGAGGACTATGGCTACACCTTC. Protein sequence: CAWSVGREDYGYTF.

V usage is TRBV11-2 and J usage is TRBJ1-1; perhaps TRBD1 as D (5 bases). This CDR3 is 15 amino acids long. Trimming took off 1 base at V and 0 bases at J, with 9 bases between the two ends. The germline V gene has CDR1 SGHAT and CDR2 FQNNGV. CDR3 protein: CASSLVGGVNTEAFF. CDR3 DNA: TGTGCCAGCAGCTTAGTCGGGGGGGTGAACACTGAAGCTTTCTTT.

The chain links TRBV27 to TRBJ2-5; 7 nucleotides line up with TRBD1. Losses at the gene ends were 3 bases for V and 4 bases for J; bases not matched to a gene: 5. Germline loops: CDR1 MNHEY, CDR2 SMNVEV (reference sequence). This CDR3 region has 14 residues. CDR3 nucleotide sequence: TGTGCCAGCAGTTTTGACAGGGTACGAGAGACCCAGTACTTC. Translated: CASSFDRVRETQYF.

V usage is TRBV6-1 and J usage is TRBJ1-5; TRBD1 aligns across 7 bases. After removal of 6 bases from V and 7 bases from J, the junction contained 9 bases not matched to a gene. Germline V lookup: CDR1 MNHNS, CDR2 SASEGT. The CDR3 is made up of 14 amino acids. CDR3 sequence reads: CASSDRELNQPQHF. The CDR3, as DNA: TGTGCCAGCAGCGACAGGGAGTTAAACCAGCCCCAGCATTTT.

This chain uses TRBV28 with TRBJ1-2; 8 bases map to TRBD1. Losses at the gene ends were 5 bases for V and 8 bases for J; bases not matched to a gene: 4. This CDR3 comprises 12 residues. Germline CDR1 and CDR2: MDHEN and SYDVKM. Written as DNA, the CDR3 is TGTGCCAGCAGTGAGACAGGGGAAGGCTACACCTTC. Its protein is CASSETGEGYTF.

CDR3: CASSLRQGPRGYTF. The CDR3 nucleotides are TGTGCCAGCAGTTTAAGACAGGGGCCCCGGGGCTACACCTTC. The rearrangement links TRBV6-5 to TRBJ1-2; 8 nucleotides align to TRBD1. Trimming cost V 4 bases and J 8 bases; bases outside gene matches: 9. This CDR3 has 14 amino acids. The germline CDR1 and CDR2 sequences are MNHEY and SVGAGI.

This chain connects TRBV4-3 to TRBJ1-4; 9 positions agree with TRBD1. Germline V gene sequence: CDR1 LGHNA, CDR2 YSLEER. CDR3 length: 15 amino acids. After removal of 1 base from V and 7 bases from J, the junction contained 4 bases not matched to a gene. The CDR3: CASSQGQGGSEKLFF. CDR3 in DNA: TGCGCCAGCAGCCAAGGACAGGGGGGCAGTGAAAAACTGTTTTTT.

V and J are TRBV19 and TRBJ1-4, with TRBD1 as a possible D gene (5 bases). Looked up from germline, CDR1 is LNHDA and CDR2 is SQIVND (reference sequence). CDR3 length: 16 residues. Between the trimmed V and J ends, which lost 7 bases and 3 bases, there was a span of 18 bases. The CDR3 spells CASKPHPTEPNEKLFF. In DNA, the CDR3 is TGTGCCAGTAAACCCCACCCGACAGAGCCTAATGAAAAACTGTTTTTT.

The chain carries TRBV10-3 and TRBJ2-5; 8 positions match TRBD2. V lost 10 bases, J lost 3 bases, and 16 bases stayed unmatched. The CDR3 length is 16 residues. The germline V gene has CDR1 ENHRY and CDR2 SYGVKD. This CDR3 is CATIKGDAGGKETQYF. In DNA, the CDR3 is TGTGCCACCATAAAGGGTGACGCGGGAGGAAAAGAGACCCAGTACTTC.